This is a list of T cell receptor beta chains from one sample in a study of T cell changes during pregnancy in multiple sclerosis. TCRdb keeps only in-frame clones here, not all; method: immunoSEQ multiplex PCR. The sample has roughly 99,000 clones, 90% to 95% seen once; the top ten hold around 2.1%. The sample consisted of peripheral blood, taken after pregnancy. The receptors were sampled from a female donor in good health, enrolled as a control in a pregnancy study. Both conserved end residues are part of each CDR3. D genes are given only for firm matches. Clone size is shown for a subset of rows, as once, few, many or a class of expanded clone.

V	D	J	size	CDR3	DNA
TRBV7-2	TRBD1	TRBJ2-7	few	CASSSIRDRHYEQYF	TGTGCCAGCAGCTCAATCCGGGACAGACACTACGAGCAGTACTTC
TRBV19	.	TRBJ2-1	.	CASSRESSYNEQFF	TGTGCCAGTAGTCGGGAGAGCTCCTACAATGAGCAGTTCTTC
TRBV13	TRBD2	TRBJ2-3	.	CASSLLGTSGIERVTDTQYF	TGTGCCAGCAGCCTCCTCGGGACTAGCGGCATCGAGCGGGTGACAGATACGCAGTATTTT
TRBV27	TRBD2	TRBJ2-7	.	CATGPGGWYEQYF	TGTGCCACTGGGCCGGGGGGTTGGTACGAGCAGTACTTC
TRBV5-1	.	TRBJ2-2	.	CASTQGTGELFF	TGCGCCAGCACGCAGGGTACCGGGGAGCTGTTTTTT
TRBV19	TRBD1	TRBJ1-2	.	CASSITTGNYGYTF	TGTGCCAGTAGTATCACGACAGGGAACTATGGCTACACCTTC
TRBV10-2	TRBD1	TRBJ1-1	.	CASTTGVWAEAFF	TGCGCCAGCACGACAGGGGTTTGGGCTGAAGCTTTCTTT
TRBV9	.	TRBJ2-3	.	CASSVSADTQYF	TGTGCCAGCAGCGTTTCGGCAGATACGCAGTATTTT
TRBV7-7	.	TRBJ2-1	.	CASSSTINNEQFF	TGTGCTAGCAGCTCCACAATTAATAATGAGCAGTTCTTC
TRBV30	TRBD1	TRBJ1-6	.	CAWNHRGSYNSPLHF	TGTGCCTGGAATCACAGGGGCTCCTATAATTCACCCCTCCACTTT
TRBV6-1	TRBD1	TRBJ1-1	.	CASTAGQGGNTEAFF	TGTGCCAGCACTGCGGGCCAGGGGGGGAACACTGAAGCTTTCTTT
TRBV7-9	TRBD1	TRBJ1-1	.	CASSPGQAVTEAFF	TGTGCCAGCAGCCCTGGACAGGCGGTCACTGAAGCTTTCTTT
TRBV19	TRBD2	TRBJ2-7	.	CARTERGRSYEQYF	TGTGCCAGGACAGAGCGGGGCCGCTCCTACGAGCAGTACTTC
TRBV6-6	TRBD2	TRBJ2-1	.	CASSTALSGGNEQFF	TGTGCCAGCAGTACGGCCCTTAGCGGGGGAAATGAGCAGTTCTTC
TRBV18	TRBD1	TRBJ1-1	.	CASSPMGQANTEAFF	TGTGCCAGCTCACCGATGGGACAGGCGAACACTGAAGCTTTCTTT
TRBV14	.	TRBJ1-6	few	CASSQEGQGMWSYNSPLHF	TGTGCCAGCAGCCAAGAAGGTCAGGGCATGTGGTCCTATAATTCACCCCTCCACTTT
TRBV19	.	TRBJ2-1	.	CASSLGVGGNEQFF	TGTGCCAGTAGTCTCGGGGTGGGTGGAAATGAGCAGTTCTTC
TRBV29-1	.	TRBJ1-4	.	CSVAHPGGDNEKLFF	TGCAGCGTTGCCCATCCGGGGGGTGATAATGAAAAACTGTTTTTT
TRBV10-3	TRBD2	TRBJ2-1	once	CAIRGEGAENEQFF	TGTGCCATCAGAGGGGAGGGCGCGGAAAATGAGCAGTTCTTC
TRBV28	.	TRBJ2-2	.	CASSLSGTGELFF	TGTGCCAGCAGTTTATCGGGGACCGGGGAGCTGTTTTTT